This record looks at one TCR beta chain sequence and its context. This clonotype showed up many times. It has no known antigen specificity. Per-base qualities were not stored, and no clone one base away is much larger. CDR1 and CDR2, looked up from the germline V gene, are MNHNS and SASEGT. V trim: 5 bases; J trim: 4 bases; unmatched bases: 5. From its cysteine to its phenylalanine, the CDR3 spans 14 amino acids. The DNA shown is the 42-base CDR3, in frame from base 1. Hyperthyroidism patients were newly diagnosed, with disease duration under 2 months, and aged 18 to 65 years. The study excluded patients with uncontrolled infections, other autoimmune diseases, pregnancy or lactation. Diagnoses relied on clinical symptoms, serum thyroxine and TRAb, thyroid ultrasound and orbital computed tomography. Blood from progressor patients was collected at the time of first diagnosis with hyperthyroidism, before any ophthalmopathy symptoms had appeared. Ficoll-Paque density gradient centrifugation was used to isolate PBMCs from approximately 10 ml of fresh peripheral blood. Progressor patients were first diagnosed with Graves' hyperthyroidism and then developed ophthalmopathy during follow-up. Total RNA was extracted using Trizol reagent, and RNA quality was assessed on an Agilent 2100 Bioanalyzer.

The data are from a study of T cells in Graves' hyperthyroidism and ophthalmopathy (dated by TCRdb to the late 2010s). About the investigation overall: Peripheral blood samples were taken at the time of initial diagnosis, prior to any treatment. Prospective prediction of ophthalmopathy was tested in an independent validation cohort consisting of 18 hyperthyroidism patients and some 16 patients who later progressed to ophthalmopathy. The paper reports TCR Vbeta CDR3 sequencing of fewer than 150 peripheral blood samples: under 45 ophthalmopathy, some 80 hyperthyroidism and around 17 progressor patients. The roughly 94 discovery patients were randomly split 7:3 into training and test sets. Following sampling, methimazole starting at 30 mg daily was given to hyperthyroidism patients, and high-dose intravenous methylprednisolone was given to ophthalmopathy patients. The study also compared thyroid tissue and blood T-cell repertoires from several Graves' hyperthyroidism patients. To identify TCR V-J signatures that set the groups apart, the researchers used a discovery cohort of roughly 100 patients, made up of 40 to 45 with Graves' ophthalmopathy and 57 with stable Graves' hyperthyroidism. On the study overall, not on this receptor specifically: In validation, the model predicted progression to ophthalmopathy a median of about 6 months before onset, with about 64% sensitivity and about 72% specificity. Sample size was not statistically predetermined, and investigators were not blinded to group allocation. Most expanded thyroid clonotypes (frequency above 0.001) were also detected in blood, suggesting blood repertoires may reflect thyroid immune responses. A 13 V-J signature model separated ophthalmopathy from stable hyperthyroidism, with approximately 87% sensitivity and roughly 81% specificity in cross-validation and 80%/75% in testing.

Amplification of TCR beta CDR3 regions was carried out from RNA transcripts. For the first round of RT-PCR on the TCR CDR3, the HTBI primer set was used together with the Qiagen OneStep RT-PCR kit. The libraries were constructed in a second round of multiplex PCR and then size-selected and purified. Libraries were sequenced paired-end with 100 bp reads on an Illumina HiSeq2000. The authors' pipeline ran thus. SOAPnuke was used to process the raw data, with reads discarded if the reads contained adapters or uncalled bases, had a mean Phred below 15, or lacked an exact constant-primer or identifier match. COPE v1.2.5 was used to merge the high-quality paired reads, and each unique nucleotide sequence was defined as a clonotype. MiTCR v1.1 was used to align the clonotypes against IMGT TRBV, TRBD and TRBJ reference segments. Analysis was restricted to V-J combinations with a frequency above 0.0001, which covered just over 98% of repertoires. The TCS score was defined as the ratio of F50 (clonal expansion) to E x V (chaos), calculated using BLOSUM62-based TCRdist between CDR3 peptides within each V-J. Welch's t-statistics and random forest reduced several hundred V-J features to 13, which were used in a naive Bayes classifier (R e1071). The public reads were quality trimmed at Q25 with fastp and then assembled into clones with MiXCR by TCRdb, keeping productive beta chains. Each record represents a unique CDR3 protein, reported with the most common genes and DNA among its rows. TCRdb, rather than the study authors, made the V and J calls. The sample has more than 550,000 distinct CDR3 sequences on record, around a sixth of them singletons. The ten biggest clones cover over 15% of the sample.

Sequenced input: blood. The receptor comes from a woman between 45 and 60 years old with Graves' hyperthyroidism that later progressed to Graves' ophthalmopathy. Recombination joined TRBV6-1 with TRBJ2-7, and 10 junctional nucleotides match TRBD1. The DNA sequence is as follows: TGTGCCAGCAGTAACCGGGGACAGGGGTACGAGCAGTACTTC. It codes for CASSNRGQGYEQYF.